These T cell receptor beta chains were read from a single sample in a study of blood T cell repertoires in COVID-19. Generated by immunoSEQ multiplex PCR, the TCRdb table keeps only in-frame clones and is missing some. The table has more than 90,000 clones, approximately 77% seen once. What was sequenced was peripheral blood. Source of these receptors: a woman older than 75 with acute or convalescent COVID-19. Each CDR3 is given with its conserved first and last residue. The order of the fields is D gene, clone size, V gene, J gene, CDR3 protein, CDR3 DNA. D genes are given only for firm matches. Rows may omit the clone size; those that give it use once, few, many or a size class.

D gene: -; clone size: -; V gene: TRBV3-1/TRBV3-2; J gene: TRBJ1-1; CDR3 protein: CASSYLGQTNTEAFF; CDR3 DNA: TGTGCCAGCAGCTACCTCGGACAGACGAACACTGAAGCTTTCTTT
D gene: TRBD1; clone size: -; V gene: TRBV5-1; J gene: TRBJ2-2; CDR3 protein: CASQGVYTGELFF; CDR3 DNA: TGCGCCTCACAGGGGGTGTACACCGGGGAGCTGTTTTTT
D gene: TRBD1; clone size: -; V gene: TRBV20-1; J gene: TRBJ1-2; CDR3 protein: CSASRGDRGVRGYTF; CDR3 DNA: TGCAGTGCTAGTCGGGGGGACAGGGGAGTCCGTGGCTACACCTTC
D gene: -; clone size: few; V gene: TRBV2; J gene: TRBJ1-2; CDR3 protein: CASRGTGANYGYTF; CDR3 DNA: TGTGCCAGCCGAGGGACGGGAGCTAACTATGGCTACACCTTC
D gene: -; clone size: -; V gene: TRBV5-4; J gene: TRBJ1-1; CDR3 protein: CASSLGGQRALNTEAFF; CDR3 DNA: TGTGCCAGCAGCTTGGGGGGGCAGAGGGCTCTGAACACTGAAGCTTTCTTT
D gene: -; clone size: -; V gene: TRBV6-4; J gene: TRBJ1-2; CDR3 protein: CASSDSPKNYGYTF; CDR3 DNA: TGTGCCAGCAGTGACTCGCCTAAGAACTATGGCTACACCTTC
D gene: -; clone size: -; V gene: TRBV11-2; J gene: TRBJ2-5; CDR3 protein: CASSLDRSETQYF; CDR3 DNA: TGTGCCAGCAGCTTAGATCGGTCGGAGACCCAGTACTTC
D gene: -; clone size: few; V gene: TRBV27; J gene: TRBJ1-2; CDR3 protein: CASSSTGRMETF; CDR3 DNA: TGTGCCAGCAGTTCCACGGGTCGGATGGAGACCTTC
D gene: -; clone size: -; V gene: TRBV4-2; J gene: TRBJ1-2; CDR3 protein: CASSQAWDNGGYTF; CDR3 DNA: TGTGCCAGCAGCCAAGCCTGGGACAACGGGGGCTACACCTTC
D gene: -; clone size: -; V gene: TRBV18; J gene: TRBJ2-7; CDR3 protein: CASSPPAGRREQYF; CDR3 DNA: TGTGCCAGCTCACCACCTGCAGGGAGGCGCGAGCAGTACTTC
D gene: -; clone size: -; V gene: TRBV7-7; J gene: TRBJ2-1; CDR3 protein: CASSLATGYPQFF; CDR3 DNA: TGTGCTAGCAGCTTAGCCACTGGTTATCCGCAGTTCTTC
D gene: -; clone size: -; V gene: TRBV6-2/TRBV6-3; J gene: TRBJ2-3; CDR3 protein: CASSYLGGTGDTQYF; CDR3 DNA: TGTGCCAGCAGTTACCTTGGCGGAACCGGGGATACGCAGTATTTT
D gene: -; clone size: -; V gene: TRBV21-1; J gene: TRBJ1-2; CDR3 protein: CASSKTGGAVYGYTF; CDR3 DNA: TGTGCCAGCAGCAAGACAGGGGGGGCGGTCTATGGCTACACCTTC
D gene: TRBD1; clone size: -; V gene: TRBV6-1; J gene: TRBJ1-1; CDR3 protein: CASSEAWTGEAFF; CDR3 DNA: TGTGCCAGCAGTGAAGCTTGGACAGGGGAAGCTTTCTTT
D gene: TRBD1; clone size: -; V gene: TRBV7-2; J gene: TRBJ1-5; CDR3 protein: CASSLEAGGLGRPQHF; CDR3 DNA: TGTGCCAGCAGCTTAGAAGCAGGGGGCTTGGGTAGGCCCCAGCATTTT
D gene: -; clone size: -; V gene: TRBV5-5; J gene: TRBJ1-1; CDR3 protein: CASSLEPNTEAFF; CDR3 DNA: TGTGCCAGCAGCTTGGAGCCGAACACTGAAGCTTTCTTT
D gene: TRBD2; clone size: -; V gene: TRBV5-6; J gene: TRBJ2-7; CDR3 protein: CASSSTSGGTYEQYF; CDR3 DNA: TGTGCCAGCAGTTCGACTAGCGGGGGGACCTACGAGCAGTACTTC
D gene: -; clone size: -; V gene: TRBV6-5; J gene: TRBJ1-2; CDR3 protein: CASSTTGYNGYTF; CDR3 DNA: TGTGCCAGCAGTACCACAGGGTACAATGGCTACACCTTC
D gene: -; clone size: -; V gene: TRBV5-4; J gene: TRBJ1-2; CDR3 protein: CASSLDWQDGYTF; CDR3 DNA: TGTGCCAGCAGCTTGGATTGGCAGGATGGCTACACCTTC
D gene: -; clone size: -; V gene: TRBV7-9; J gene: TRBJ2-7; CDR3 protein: CASRQTGWEQYF; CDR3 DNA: TGTGCCAGCAGGCAAACAGGCTGGGAGCAGTACTTC
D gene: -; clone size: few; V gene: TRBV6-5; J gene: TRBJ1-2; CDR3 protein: CATYHRTANYGYTF; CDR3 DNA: TGTGCCACCTACCACCGGACTGCTAACTATGGCTACACCTTC
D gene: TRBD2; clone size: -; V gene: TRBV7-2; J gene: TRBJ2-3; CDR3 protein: CASSLTSGVYTQYF; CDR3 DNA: TGTGCCAGCAGCTTGACTAGCGGGGTATATACGCAGTATTTT
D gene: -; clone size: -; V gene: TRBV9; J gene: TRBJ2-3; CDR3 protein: CASSGSGQVSTDTQYF; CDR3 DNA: TGTGCCAGCAGCGGTAGTGGGCAGGTTAGCACAGATACGCAGTATTTT
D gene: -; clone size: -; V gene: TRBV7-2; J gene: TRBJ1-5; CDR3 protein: CASTRRLGDQPQHF; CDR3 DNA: TGTGCCAGCACCCGCAGACTAGGTGATCAGCCCCAGCATTTT
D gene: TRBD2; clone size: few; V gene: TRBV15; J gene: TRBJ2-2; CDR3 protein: CATSRAGLGNTGELFF; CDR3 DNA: TGTGCCACCAGCAGAGCGGGACTAGGGAACACCGGGGAGCTGTTTTTT
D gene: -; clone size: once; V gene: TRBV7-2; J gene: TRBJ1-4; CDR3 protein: CASSFTGSATNEKLFF; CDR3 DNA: TGTGCCAGCAGCTTTACCGGGAGCGCAACTAATGAAAAACTGTTTTTT
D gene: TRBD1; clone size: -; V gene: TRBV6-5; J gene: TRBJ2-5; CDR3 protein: CASRGQGGRETQYF; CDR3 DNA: TGTGCCAGCAGGGGACAGGGAGGGCGAGAGACCCAGTACTTC
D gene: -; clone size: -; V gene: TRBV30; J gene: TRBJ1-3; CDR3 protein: CAWSRRSLVGNTIYF; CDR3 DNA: TGTGCCTGGAGTAGGAGATCCCTAGTGGGAAACACCATATATTTT
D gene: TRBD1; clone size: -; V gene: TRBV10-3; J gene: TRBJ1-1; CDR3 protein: CAISESPGQGAGMNTEAFF; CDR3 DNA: TGTGCCATCAGTGAGTCTCCCGGACAGGGGGCGGGGATGAACACTGAAGCTTTCTTT
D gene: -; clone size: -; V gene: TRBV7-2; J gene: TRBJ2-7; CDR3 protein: CASGLSGYSYEQYF; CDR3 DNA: TGTGCCAGCGGACTATCGGGGTACTCCTACGAGCAGTACTTC
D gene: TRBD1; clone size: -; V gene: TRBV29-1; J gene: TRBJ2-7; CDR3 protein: CSARTGLSYEQYF; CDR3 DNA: TGCAGCGCCCGGACAGGGCTCTCCTACGAGCAGTACTTC
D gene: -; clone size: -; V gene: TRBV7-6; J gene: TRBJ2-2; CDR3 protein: CASSLGHGELFF; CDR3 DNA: TGTGCCAGCAGCTTAGGTCACGGGGAGCTGTTTTTT
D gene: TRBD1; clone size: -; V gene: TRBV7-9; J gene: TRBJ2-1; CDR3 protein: CASSRVQGLGYNEQFF; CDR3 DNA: TGTGCCAGCAGCCGCGTACAGGGGTTAGGCTACAATGAGCAGTTCTTC
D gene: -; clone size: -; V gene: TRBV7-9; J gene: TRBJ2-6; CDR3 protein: CASSLQLLGGGANVLTF; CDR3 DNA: TGTGCCAGCAGCTTACAGCTTTTGGGGGGTGGGGCCAACGTCCTGACTTTC
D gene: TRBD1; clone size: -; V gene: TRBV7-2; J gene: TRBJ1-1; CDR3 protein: CASSPGGLGTEAFF; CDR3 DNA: TGTGCCAGCAGCCCAGGGGGTTTGGGCACTGAAGCTTTCTTT
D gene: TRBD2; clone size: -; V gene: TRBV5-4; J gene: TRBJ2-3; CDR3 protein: CASSLRAGVGDTQYF; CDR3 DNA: TGTGCCAGCAGCTTGCGGGCGGGAGTGGGAGATACGCAGTATTTT
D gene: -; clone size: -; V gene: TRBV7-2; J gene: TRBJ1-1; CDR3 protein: CASSLGYENTEAFF; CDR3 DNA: TGTGCCAGCAGCTTAGGCTACGAGAACACTGAAGCTTTCTTT
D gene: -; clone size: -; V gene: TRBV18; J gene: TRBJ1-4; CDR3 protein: CASSPYEKLFF; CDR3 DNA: TGTGCCAGCTCACCATACGAGAAACTGTTTTTT
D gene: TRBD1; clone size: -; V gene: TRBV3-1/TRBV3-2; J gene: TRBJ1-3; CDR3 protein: CASSQTGGRNTIYF; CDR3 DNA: TGTGCCAGCAGCCAAACAGGGGGCCGAAACACCATATATTTT
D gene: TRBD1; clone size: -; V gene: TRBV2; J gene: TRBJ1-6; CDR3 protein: CASSRQGASDSPLHF; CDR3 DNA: TGTGCCAGCAGTAGACAGGGGGCATCGGATTCACCCCTCCACTTT
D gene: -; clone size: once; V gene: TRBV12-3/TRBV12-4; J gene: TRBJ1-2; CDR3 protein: CASRGAVTYGYTF; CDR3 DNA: TGTGCCAGCAGGGGGGCAGTCACCTATGGCTACACCTTC
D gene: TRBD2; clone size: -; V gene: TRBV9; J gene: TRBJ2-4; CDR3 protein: CASSAGLAGAADGKNIQYF; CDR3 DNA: TGTGCCAGCAGCGCCGGACTAGCGGGGGCCGCCGACGGCAAAAACATTCAGTACTTC
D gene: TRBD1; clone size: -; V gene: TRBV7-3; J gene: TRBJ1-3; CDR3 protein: CASSPRGLGSGNTIYF; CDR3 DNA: TGTGCCAGCAGCCCCAGGGGGTTGGGCTCTGGAAACACCATATATTTT
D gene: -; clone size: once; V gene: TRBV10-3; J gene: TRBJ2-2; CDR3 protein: CATGDSATGELFF; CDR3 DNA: TGTGCCACCGGCGACAGCGCCACCGGGGAGCTGTTTTTT
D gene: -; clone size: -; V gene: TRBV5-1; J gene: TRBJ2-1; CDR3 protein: CASSPPGSFGYNEQFF; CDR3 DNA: TGCGCCAGCAGCCCTCCGGGGTCCTTTGGCTACAATGAGCAGTTCTTC